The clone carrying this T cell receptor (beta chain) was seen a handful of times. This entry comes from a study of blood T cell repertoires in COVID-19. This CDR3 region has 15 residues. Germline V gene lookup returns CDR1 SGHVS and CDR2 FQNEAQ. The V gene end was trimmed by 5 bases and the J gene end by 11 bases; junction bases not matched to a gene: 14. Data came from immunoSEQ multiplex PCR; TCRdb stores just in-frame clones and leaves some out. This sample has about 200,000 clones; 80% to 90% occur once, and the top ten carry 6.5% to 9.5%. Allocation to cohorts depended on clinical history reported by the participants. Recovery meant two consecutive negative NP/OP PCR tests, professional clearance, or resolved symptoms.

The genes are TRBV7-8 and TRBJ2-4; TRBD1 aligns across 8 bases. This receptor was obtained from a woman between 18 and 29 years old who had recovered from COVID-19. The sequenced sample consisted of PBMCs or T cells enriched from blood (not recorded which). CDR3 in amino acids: CASSQDRVGVRVQYF. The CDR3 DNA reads TGTGCCAGCAGCCAGGACAGGGTAGGAGTTAGGGTTCAGTACTTC.